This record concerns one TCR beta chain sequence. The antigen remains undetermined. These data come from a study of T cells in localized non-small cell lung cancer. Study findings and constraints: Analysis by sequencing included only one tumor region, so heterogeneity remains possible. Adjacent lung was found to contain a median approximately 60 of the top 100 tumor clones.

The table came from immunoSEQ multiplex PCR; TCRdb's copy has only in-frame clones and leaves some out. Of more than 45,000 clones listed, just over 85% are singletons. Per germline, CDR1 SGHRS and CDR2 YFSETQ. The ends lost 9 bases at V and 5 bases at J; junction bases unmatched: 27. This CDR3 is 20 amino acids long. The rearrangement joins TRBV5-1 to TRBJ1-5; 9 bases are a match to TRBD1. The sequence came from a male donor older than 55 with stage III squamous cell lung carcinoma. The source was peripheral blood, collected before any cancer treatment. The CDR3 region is CATPALNRGLERSKYQPQHF. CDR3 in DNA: TGCGCCACACCAGCCCTGAACAGGGGGCTCGAGCGAAGCAAGTATCAGCCCCAGCATTTT. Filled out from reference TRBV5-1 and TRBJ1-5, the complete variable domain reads KAGVTQTPRYLIKTRGQQVTLSCSPISGHRSVSWYQQTPGQGLQFLFEYFSETQRNKGNFPGRFSGRQFSNSRSEMNVSTLELGDSALYLCATPALNRGLERSKYQPQHFGDGTRLSIL.